The sequence of this T cell receptor (beta chain) was determined in a study of neoadjuvant anti-PD-1 for oral cavity cancer. Study-level findings and limits: Only a few patients per response group were TCR-analyzed; validation needed.

Six replicates per PBMC sample, mostly from 400 to 500 ng of genomic DNA. The method was immunoSEQ multiplex PCR; TCRdb's version includes in-frame clones alone and lacks a portion of them. In the table there are more than 13,000 clones, roughly four fifths of which are singletons. V lost 5 bases to trimming and J lost 7 bases, with 10 bases between them. Germline V gives CDR1 SGHAT, CDR2 FQNNGV. The CDR3 length is 12 residues. A word on this clone: What it binds is not known.

Time point noted: after neoadjuvant nivolumab, at surgical resection. Stage II-IVA oral cavity squamous cell carcinoma was new and untreated by systemic or radiation therapy. Analysis of PBMCs was direct, with no culture step. The sample in question was PBMCs, obtained after nivolumab (anti-PD-1) treatment. This receptor was taken from a person between 40 and 79 years old with oral cavity squamous cell carcinoma. V is TRBV11-2 and J is TRBJ2-3; a possible D gene is TRBD1 (5 bases). Here the CDR3 reads CASSAPGNTQYF. The CDR3 region has the DNA TGTGCCAGCAGCGCCCCAGGGAATACGCAGTATTTT.